This T cell receptor (beta chain) comes out of a study of blood T cell repertoires in COVID-19. Across the whole study: Collection of acute and convalescent COVID-19 samples took place in the United States, Italy and Spain.

Methods used by the authors: Using reference gene primer amplification, nucleated cell counts were estimated. Here immunoSEQ multiplex PCR was the method, and the copy in TCRdb shows in-frame clones only, minus some. Clone size and V and J calls were adopted from that table, with D and trimming inferred from the DNA. The table lists approximately 230,000 clones, roughly 82% of them singletons. The CDR3 consists of 14 residues. Germline V gene data show CDR1 as LGHDT and CDR2 as YNNKEL (reference sequence). Trimming cost V 4 bases and J 1 base, with 7 bases left between them. The receptor was isolated from a woman of 80 years or more with active or convalescent COVID-19. Sequencing was performed on peripheral blood. The chain employs TRBV3-1 (or the pseudogene TRBV3-2) and TRBJ2-2, with D hard to call. The CDR3 region has the DNA TGTGCCAGCAGCCCCCAGGTGAACACCGGGGAGCTGTTTTTT. Amino acids: CASSPQVNTGELFF.